This T cell receptor (beta chain) derives from a study of cytomegalovirus exposure and HLA in healthy donors. Study-level findings and limits: Most observed TCR sequences were rare, whereas some public TCRs were detected in many donors. In vitro data verified a few CMV-associated chains as specific for CMV antigens.

This clone was found once. Its matching antigen is unknown. The donors were members of the roughly 120-subject validation cohort (separate from the approximately 670-subject first cohort). This CDR3 has 14 residues. CDR1 SGHNT and CDR2 YYREEE come from the germline V gene (reference sequence). The germline V and J ends were trimmed by 4 bases and 1 base, with 11 bases remaining between them. Clones were read by immunoSEQ multiplex PCR, and TCRdb kept only the in-frame ones, dropping some. The profile shows about 130,000 clones, about 88% of them singletons. The chain carries TRBV5-4 and TRBJ1-1, with unresolved D. This receptor was identified in a young man in good health and CMV-seronegative. Sequencing was carried out using PBMCs. CDR3 loop: CASSQIGENTEAFF. DNA for the CDR3: TGTGCCAGCAGCCAAATCGGAGAGAACACTGAAGCTTTCTTT.